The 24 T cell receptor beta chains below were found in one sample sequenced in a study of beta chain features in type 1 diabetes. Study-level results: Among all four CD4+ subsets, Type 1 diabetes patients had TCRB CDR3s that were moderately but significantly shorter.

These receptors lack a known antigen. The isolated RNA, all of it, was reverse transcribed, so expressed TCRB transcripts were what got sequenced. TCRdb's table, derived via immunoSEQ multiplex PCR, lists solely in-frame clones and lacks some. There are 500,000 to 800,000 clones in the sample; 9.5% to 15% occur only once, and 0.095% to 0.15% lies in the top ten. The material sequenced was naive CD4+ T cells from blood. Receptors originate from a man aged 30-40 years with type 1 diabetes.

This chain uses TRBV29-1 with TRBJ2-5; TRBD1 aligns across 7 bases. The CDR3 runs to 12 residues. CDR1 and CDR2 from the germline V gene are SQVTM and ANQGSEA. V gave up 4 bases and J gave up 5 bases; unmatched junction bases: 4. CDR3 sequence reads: CSVVGGSETQYF. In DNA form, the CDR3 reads TGCAGCGTTGTAGGGGGCTCTGAGACCCAGTACTTC.

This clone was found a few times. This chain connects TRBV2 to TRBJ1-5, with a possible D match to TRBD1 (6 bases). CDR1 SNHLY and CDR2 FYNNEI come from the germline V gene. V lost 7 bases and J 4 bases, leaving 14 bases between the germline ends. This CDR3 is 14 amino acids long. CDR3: CASMDRTVNQPQHF. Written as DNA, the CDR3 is TGTGCCAGCATGGATAGGACAGTTAATCAGCCCCAGCATTTT.

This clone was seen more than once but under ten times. The CDR3 coding sequence is TGTGCCAGCAGCATATCAGGCGGGGGCATCAGAGATGGCTACACCTTC. This encodes CASSISGGGIRDGYTF. This chain connects TRBV4-2 to TRBJ1-2; tentative D call: TRBD1 (6 bases). This CDR3 is 16 amino acids long. Trimming left V 5 bases short and J 6 bases short, with 22 bases between. Looked up from germline, CDR1 is LGHNA and CDR2 is YNFKEQ.

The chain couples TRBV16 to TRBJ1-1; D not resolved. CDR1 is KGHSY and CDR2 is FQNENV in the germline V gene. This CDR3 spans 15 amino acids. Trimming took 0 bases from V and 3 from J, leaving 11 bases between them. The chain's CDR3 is CASSQSGSTYTEAFF. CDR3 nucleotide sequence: TGTGCCAGCAGCCAATCGGGAAGTACGTACACTGAAGCTTTCTTT.

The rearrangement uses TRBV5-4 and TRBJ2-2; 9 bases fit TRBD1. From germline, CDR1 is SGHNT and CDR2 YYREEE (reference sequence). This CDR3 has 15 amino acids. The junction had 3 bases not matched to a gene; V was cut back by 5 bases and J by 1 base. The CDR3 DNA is TGTGCCAGCAGATCGGGACAGGGGAACACCGGGGAGCTGTTTTTT. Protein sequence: CASRSGQGNTGELFF.

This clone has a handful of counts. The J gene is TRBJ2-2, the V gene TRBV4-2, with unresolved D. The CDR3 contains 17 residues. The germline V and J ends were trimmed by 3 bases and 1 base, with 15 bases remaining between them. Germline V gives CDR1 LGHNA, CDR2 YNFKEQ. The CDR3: CASSQHGTRWNTGELFF. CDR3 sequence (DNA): TGTGCCAGCAGCCAGCATGGAACCCGTTGGAACACCGGGGAGCTGTTTTTT.

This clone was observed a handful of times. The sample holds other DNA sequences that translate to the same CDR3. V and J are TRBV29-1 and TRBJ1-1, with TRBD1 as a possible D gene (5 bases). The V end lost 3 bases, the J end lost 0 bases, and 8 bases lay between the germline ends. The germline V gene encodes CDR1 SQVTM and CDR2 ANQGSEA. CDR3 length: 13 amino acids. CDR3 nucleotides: TGCAGCGTTGAGGGCAGGGTGAACACTGAAGCTTTCTTT. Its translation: CSVEGRVNTEAFF.

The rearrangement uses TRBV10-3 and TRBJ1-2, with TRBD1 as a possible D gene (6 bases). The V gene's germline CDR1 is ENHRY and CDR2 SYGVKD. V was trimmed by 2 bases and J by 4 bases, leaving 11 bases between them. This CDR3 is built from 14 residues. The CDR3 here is CAISEQQGAYGYTF. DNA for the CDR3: TGTGCCATCAGTGAGCAACAGGGAGCCTATGGCTACACCTTC.

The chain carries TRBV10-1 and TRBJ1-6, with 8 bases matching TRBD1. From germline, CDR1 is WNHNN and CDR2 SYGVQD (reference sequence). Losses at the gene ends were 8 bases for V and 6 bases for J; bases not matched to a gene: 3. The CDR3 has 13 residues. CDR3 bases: TGCGCCAGCCAGACAGGGGTTAATTCACCCCTCCACTTT. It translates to CASQTGVNSPLHF.

DNA for the CDR3: TGTGCCAGCAGATCGCCGGGACAGATTAATTCACCCCTCCACTTT. Amino acid sequence: CASRSPGQINSPLHF. V usage is TRBV6-5 and J usage is TRBJ1-6; 7 nucleotides align to TRBD1. After removal of 6 bases from V and 6 bases from J, the junction contained 8 bases not matched to a gene. This CDR3 comprises 15 residues. Germline assignment: CDR1 MNHEY and CDR2 SVGAGI.

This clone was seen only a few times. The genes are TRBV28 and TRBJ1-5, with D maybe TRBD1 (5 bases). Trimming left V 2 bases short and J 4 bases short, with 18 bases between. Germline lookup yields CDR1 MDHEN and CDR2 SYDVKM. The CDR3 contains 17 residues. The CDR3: CASSLQIGGAGNQPQHF. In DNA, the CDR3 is TGTGCCAGCAGTTTACAAATAGGTGGGGCTGGGAATCAGCCCCAGCATTTT.

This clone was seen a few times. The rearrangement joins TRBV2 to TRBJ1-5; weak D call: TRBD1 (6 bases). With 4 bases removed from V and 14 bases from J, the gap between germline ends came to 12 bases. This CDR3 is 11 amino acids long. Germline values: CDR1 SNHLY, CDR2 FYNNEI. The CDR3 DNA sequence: TGTGCCAGCAGTGGGACAGCCGCCGAGCATTTT. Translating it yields CASSGTAAEHF.

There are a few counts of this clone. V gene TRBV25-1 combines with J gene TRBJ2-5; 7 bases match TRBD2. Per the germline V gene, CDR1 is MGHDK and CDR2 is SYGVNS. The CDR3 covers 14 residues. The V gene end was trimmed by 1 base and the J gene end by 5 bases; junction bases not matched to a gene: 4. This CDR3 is CASSESRGWETQYF. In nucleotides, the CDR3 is TGTGCCAGCAGTGAATCGCGGGGGTGGGAGACCCAGTACTTC.

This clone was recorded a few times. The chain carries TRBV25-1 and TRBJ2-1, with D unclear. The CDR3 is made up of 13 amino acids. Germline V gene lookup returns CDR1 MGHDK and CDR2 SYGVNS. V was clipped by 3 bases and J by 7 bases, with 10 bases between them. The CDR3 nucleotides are TGTGCCAGCAGTGAGAACTGGGAAAATGAGCAGTTCTTC. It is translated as CASSENWENEQFF.

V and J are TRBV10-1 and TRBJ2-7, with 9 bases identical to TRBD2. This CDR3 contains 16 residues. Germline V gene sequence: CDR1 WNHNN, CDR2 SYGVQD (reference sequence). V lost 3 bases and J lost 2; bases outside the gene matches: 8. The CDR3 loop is CASSEGAGGSAYEQYF. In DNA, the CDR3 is TGCGCCAGCAGTGAAGGAGCGGGGGGCAGTGCCTACGAGCAGTACTTC.

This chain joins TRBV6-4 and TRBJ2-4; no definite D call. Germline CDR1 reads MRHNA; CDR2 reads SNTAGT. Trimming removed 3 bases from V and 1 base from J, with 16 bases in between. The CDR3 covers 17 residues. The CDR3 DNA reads TGTGCCAGCAGTGATGGTAACCGACCGTGGGCCAAAAACATTCAGTACTTC. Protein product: CASSDGNRPWAKNIQYF.

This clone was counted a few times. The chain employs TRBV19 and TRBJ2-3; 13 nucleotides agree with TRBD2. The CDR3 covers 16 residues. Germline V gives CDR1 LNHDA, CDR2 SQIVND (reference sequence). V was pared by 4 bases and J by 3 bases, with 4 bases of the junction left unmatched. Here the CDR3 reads CASSTRLAGGTDTQYF. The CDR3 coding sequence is TGTGCCAGTAGTACCCGACTAGCGGGGGGAACAGATACGCAGTATTTT.

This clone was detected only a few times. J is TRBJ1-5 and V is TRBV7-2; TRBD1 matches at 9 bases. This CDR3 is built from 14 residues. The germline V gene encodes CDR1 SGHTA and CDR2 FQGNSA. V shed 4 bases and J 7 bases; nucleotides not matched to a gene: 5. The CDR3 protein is CASSSDRGGQPQHF. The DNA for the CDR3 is TGTGCCAGCAGCTCGGACAGGGGTGGACAGCCCCAGCATTTT.

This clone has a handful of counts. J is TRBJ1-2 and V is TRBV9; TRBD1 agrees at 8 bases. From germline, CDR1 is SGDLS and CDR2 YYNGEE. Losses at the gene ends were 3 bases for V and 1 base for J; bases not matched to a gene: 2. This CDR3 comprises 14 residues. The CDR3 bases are TGTGCCAGCAGCGAGGACAGGGTTAACTATGGCTACACCTTC. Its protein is CASSEDRVNYGYTF.

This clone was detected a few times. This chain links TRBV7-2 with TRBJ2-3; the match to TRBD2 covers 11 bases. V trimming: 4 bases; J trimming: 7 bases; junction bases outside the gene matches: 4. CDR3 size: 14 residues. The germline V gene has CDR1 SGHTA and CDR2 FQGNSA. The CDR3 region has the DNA TGTGCCAGCAGCTCGGGACTAGCGGCAAATACGCAGTATTTT. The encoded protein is CASSSGLAANTQYF.

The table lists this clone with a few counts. The CDR3 sequence is CASSSRGLGNSPLHF. The CDR3 DNA reads TGCGCCAGCAGCTCCAGGGGACTTGGCAATTCACCCCTCCACTTT. J is TRBJ1-6 and V is TRBV5-1; weak D call: TRBD1 (6 bases). Per germline, CDR1 SGHRS and CDR2 YFSETQ. The length of the CDR3 is 15 residues. Trimming took off 3 bases at V and 7 bases at J, with 14 bases between the two ends. The full variable domain, its missing parts supplied by reference TRBV5-1 and TRBJ1-6, is KAGVTQTPRYLIKTRGQQVTLSCSPISGHRSVSWYQQTPGQGLQFLFEYFSETQRNKGNFPGRFSGRQFSNSRSEMNVSTLELGDSALYLCASSSRGLGNSPLHFGNGTRLTVT.

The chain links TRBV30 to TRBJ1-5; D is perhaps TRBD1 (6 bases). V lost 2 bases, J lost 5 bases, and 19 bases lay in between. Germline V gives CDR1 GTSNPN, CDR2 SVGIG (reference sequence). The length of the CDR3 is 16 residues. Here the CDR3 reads CAWSTKGGGPDQPQHF. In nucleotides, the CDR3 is TGTGCCTGGAGTACCAAAGGCGGGGGGCCAGATCAGCCCCAGCATTTT.

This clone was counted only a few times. CDR3 nucleotide sequence: TGTGCCAGCAGCGACCACGGGGGGGCCGAGACAGATACGCAGTATTTT. Protein sequence: CASSDHGGAETDTQYF. The gene calls are TRBV6-6 and TRBJ2-3; 8 bases align to TRBD2. The germline gives CDR1 MNHNY, CDR2 SVGAGI (reference sequence). The CDR3 loop spans 16 amino acids. V lost 6 bases, J lost 3 bases, and 11 bases stayed unmatched.

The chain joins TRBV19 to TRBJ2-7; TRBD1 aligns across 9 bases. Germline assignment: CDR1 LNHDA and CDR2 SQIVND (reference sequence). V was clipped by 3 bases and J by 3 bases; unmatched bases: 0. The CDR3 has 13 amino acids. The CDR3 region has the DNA TGTGCCAGTAGTATGGACAGGGGCTACGAGCAGTACTTC. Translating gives CASSMDRGYEQYF.